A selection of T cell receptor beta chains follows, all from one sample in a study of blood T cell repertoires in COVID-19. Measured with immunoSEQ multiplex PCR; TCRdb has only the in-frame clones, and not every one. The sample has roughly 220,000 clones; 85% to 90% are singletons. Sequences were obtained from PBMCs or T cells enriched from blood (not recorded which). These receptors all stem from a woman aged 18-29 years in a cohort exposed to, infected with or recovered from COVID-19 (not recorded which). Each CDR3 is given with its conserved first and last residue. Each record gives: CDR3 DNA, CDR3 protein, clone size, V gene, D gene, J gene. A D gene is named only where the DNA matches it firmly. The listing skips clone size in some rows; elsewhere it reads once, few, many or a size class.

CDR3nt: TGTGCCAGCACTCCTTCGGGGGGACTCAGAAACACCATATATTTT
CDR3aa: CASTPSGGLRNTIYF
abundance: NA
v_gene: TRBV28
d_gene: NA
j_gene: TRBJ1-3

CDR3nt: TGTGCCAGCAGCACCGGGACAGGGGCTAATGAAAAACTGTTTTTT
CDR3aa: CASSTGTGANEKLFF
abundance: NA
v_gene: TRBV7-9
d_gene: TRBD1
j_gene: TRBJ1-4

CDR3nt: TGTGCCAGCAGCTTTGATGCAGGGCAGGCCGGAAACACCATATATTTT
CDR3aa: CASSFDAGQAGNTIYF
abundance: NA
v_gene: TRBV11-3
d_gene: NA
j_gene: TRBJ1-3

CDR3nt: TGTGCCAGCAGCTTACTAAATCAGCCCCAGCATTTT
CDR3aa: CASSLLNQPQHF
abundance: once
v_gene: TRBV7-9
d_gene: NA
j_gene: TRBJ1-5

CDR3nt: TGTGCCAGCAGCCAACCTCGGGGGGGCGTATACAATGAGCAGTTCTTC
CDR3aa: CASSQPRGGVYNEQFF
abundance: NA
v_gene: TRBV4-2
d_gene: TRBD2
j_gene: TRBJ2-1

CDR3nt: TGTGCCAGCAGCCCACCCCCAGTACAATCTGGAAACACCATATATTTT
CDR3aa: CASSPPPVQSGNTIYF
abundance: NA
v_gene: TRBV7-9
d_gene: NA
j_gene: TRBJ1-3

CDR3nt: TGCGCCAGCAGCTTGGGCAGCGGGAGCACAGATACGCAGTATTTT
CDR3aa: CASSLGSGSTDTQYF
abundance: NA
v_gene: TRBV5-1
d_gene: NA
j_gene: TRBJ2-3

CDR3nt: TGTGCCAGCAGCCAGGGGGAATCCGCTCAGGGGGCGCTTAATGGCTACACCTTC
CDR3aa: CASSQGESAQGALNGYTF
abundance: few
v_gene: TRBV3-1/TRBV3-2
d_gene: TRBD1
j_gene: TRBJ1-2

CDR3nt: TGTGCCAGCTCACCGCCGGGACAGGGGGGCACCGGGGAGCTGTTTTTT
CDR3aa: CASSPPGQGGTGELFF
abundance: NA
v_gene: TRBV18
d_gene: TRBD1
j_gene: TRBJ2-2

CDR3nt: TGTGCCAGCAGGTCACTAGCGGACTCCTACAATGAGCAGTTCTTC
CDR3aa: CASRSLADSYNEQFF
abundance: NA
v_gene: TRBV6-5
d_gene: TRBD2
j_gene: TRBJ2-1

CDR3nt: TGTGCCAGCAGCGGGGACAGAGGCTATGGCTACACCTTC
CDR3aa: CASSGDRGYGYTF
abundance: NA
v_gene: TRBV5-6
d_gene: TRBD1
j_gene: TRBJ1-2

CDR3nt: TGTGCCAGTAGTATAGCAGGGACACTTTTCAATGAGCAGTTCTTC
CDR3aa: CASSIAGTLFNEQFF
abundance: NA
v_gene: TRBV19
d_gene: NA
j_gene: TRBJ2-1

CDR3nt: TGTGCCAGTAGTATGGACAGGGTAGGGTATGGCTACACCTTC
CDR3aa: CASSMDRVGYGYTF
abundance: NA
v_gene: TRBV19
d_gene: TRBD1
j_gene: TRBJ1-2

CDR3nt: TGTGCCAGCTCCAACACGAATCAGCCCCAGCATTTT
CDR3aa: CASSNTNQPQHF
abundance: NA
v_gene: TRBV2
d_gene: NA
j_gene: TRBJ1-5

CDR3nt: TGTGCCACGAAACCCAGGGAAAATCAGCCCCAGCATTTT
CDR3aa: CATKPRENQPQHF
abundance: few
v_gene: TRBV19
d_gene: NA
j_gene: TRBJ1-5

CDR3nt: TGTGCCAGCTCCGGGACAGGGCCCACTGAAGCTTTCTTT
CDR3aa: CASSGTGPTEAFF
abundance: NA
v_gene: TRBV2
d_gene: TRBD1
j_gene: TRBJ1-1

CDR3nt: TGTGCCAGCAGCGTAGGTTCCGCGAACTCCTACAATGAGCAGTTCTTC
CDR3aa: CASSVGSANSYNEQFF
abundance: NA
v_gene: TRBV9
d_gene: NA
j_gene: TRBJ2-1

CDR3nt: TGTGCCAGCAGCTTTGACTCAGGGTTTAACTATGGCTACACCTTC
CDR3aa: CASSFDSGFNYGYTF
abundance: NA
v_gene: TRBV7-2
d_gene: NA
j_gene: TRBJ1-2

CDR3nt: TGCAGTGCTAGTTCGGCAGGGGAGAACACCGGGGAGCTGTTTTTT
CDR3aa: CSASSAGENTGELFF
abundance: once
v_gene: TRBV20-1
d_gene: NA
j_gene: TRBJ2-2

CDR3nt: TGTGCCAGCAGTGACAGGGGTGTAGAGACCCAGTACTTC
CDR3aa: CASSDRGVETQYF
abundance: few
v_gene: TRBV2
d_gene: NA
j_gene: TRBJ2-5

CDR3nt: TGTGCCAGCAGTTCAAACAGGGGGTTGTGGGGCTACACCTTC
CDR3aa: CASSSNRGLWGYTF
abundance: NA
v_gene: TRBV6-5
d_gene: TRBD1
j_gene: TRBJ1-2

CDR3nt: TGCGCCAGCAGCTTGGTAGGAGGGGGCAATAACATTCAGTACTTC
CDR3aa: CASSLVGGGNNIQYF
abundance: NA
v_gene: TRBV5-1
d_gene: NA
j_gene: TRBJ2-4

CDR3nt: TGTGCCAGCTCACCCGGGGGACCTGGAGATACGCAGTATTTT
CDR3aa: CASSPGGPGDTQYF
abundance: NA
v_gene: TRBV18
d_gene: NA
j_gene: TRBJ2-3

CDR3nt: TGTGCCAGCTCACATTCGGGGGATGGCACAGATACGCAGTATTTT
CDR3aa: CASSHSGDGTDTQYF
abundance: NA
v_gene: TRBV18
d_gene: NA
j_gene: TRBJ2-3

CDR3nt: TGTGCCAGCAGTGAAAGGACAGGGAGGGATGAGCAGTTCTTC
CDR3aa: CASSERTGRDEQFF
abundance: NA
v_gene: TRBV6-1
d_gene: NA
j_gene: TRBJ2-1

CDR3nt: TGTGCCAGCAGCTTACAGTCCTACGAGCAGTACTTC
CDR3aa: CASSLQSYEQYF
abundance: NA
v_gene: TRBV7-9
d_gene: NA
j_gene: TRBJ2-7

CDR3nt: TGTGCCAGCAACACGATCGACGGGGGGCGCAATGAGCAGTTCTTC
CDR3aa: CASNTIDGGRNEQFF
abundance: NA
v_gene: TRBV2
d_gene: NA
j_gene: TRBJ2-1

CDR3nt: TGTGCCAGCAGTGTAAGAGCGCAGGGGGCGCAGGGCTACACCTTC
CDR3aa: CASSVRAQGAQGYTF
abundance: NA
v_gene: TRBV27
d_gene: TRBD1
j_gene: TRBJ1-2

CDR3nt: TGTGCCAGCAGCTTAAGGGCGGGACAGGGTTACAATGAGCAGTTCTTC
CDR3aa: CASSLRAGQGYNEQFF
abundance: NA
v_gene: TRBV7-3
d_gene: TRBD1
j_gene: TRBJ2-1

CDR3nt: TGTGCCAGCAGTTACAGGCCTCAGGAGGGGACCGGGGAGCTGTTTTTT
CDR3aa: CASSYRPQEGTGELFF
abundance: NA
v_gene: TRBV6-5
d_gene: NA
j_gene: TRBJ2-2

CDR3nt: TGTGCCACCAGTGATGGAATCTCGGCGGAACTGTTTTTT
CDR3aa: CATSDGISAELFF
abundance: NA
v_gene: TRBV24-1
d_gene: NA
j_gene: TRBJ1-4

CDR3nt: TGTGCCATCACCGCGGACGGAACGAGATCGGGGAGAAATTCACCCCTCCACTTT
CDR3aa: CAITADGTRSGRNSPLHF
abundance: NA
v_gene: TRBV10-3
d_gene: NA
j_gene: TRBJ1-6

CDR3nt: TGCGCCAGCAGCTTGGGAGCTCTGGGGGCCAACGTCCTGACTTTC
CDR3aa: CASSLGALGANVLTF
abundance: NA
v_gene: TRBV5-1
d_gene: NA
j_gene: TRBJ2-6

CDR3nt: TGTGCCAGCAGCCAATGGACAGGGCAGCACGAGCAGTACTTC
CDR3aa: CASSQWTGQHEQYF
abundance: NA
v_gene: TRBV13
d_gene: TRBD1
j_gene: TRBJ2-7

CDR3nt: TGTGCCAGCAGCCTTTTAGACAAAGGCAATGAGCAGTTCTTC
CDR3aa: CASSLLDKGNEQFF
abundance: once
v_gene: TRBV3-1/TRBV3-2
d_gene: NA
j_gene: TRBJ2-1

CDR3nt: TGCGCCAGCAGTGAGGGGACAATCTCCTACGAGCAGTACTTC
CDR3aa: CASSEGTISYEQYF
abundance: NA
v_gene: TRBV10-2
d_gene: NA
j_gene: TRBJ2-7

CDR3nt: TGTGCCAGTAGTATCTCACTAGCGGGAATCTCCTACAATGAGCAGTTCTTC
CDR3aa: CASSISLAGISYNEQFF
abundance: NA
v_gene: TRBV19
d_gene: TRBD2
j_gene: TRBJ2-1

CDR3nt: TGTGCCAGCAGTCAACAGGGTGAAAGGAATCAGCCCCAGCATTTT
CDR3aa: CASSQQGERNQPQHF
abundance: NA
v_gene: TRBV2
d_gene: NA
j_gene: TRBJ1-5

CDR3nt: TGTGCCAGCAGCCCCCGACAGGGACCCTACGAGCAGTACTTC
CDR3aa: CASSPRQGPYEQYF
abundance: once
v_gene: TRBV7-9
d_gene: TRBD1
j_gene: TRBJ2-7

CDR3nt: TGTGCCAGCAGCTTGGGAAGGACTACAAGCTCCTACGAGCAGTACTTC
CDR3aa: CASSLGRTTSSYEQYF
abundance: NA
v_gene: TRBV5-4
d_gene: NA
j_gene: TRBJ2-7

CDR3nt: TGTGCCAGTAGTAGGGAGGGGTCTAACTATGGCTACACCTTC
CDR3aa: CASSREGSNYGYTF
abundance: NA
v_gene: TRBV19
d_gene: NA
j_gene: TRBJ1-2

CDR3nt: TGTGCCAGCGAGGGATTTCAAGAGACCCAGTACTTC
CDR3aa: CASEGFQETQYF
abundance: NA
v_gene: TRBV28
d_gene: NA
j_gene: TRBJ2-5

CDR3nt: TGTGCCAGCAGGGGGAGGCCCGACTCTGGGGCCAACGTCCTGACTTTC
CDR3aa: CASRGRPDSGANVLTF
abundance: NA
v_gene: TRBV7-8
d_gene: NA
j_gene: TRBJ2-6